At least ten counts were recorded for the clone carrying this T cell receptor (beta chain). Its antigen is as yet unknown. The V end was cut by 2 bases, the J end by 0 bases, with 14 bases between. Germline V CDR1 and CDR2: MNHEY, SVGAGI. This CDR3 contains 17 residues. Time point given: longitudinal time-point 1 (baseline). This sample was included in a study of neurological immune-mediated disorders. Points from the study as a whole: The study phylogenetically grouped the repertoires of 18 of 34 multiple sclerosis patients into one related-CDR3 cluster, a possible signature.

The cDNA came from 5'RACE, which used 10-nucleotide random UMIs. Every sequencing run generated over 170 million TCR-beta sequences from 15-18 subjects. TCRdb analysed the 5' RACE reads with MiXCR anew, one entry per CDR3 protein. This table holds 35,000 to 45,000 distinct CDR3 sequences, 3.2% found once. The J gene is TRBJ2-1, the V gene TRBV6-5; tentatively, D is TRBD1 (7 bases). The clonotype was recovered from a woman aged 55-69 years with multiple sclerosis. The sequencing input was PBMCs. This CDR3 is CASSYGRGAHSYNEQFF. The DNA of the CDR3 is TGTGCCAGCAGTTACGGCAGGGGGGCCCACTCCTACAATGAGCAGTTCTTC.